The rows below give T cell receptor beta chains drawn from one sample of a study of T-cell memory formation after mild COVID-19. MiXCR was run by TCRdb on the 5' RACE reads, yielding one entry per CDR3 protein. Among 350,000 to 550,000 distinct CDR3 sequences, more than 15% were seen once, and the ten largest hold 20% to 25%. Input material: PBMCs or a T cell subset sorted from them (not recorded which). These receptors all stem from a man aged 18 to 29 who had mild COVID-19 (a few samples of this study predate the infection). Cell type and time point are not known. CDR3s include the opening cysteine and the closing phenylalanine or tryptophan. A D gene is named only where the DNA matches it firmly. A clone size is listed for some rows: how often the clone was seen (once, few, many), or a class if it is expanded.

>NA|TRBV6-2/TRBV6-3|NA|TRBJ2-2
TGTGCCAGCAGTATGATCAGTGACACCGGGGAGCTGTTTTTT
CASSMISDTGELFF
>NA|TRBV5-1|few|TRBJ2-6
TGCGCCAGCAGCAACCACAGGGGGGGCTCTGGGGCCAACGTCCTGACTTTC
CASSNHRGGSGANVLTF
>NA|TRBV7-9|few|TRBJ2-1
TGTGCCAGCAGCTTACCCCGGACCGGTAGCTCCTACAATGAGCAGTTCTTC
CASSLPRTGSSYNEQFF
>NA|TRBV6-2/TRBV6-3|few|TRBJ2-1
TGTGCCAGCAGTTTCACCCCAAGCAATGAGCAGTTCTTC
CASSFTPSNEQFF
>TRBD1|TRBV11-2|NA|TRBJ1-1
TGTGCCAGCAGCGCAGGGGGTGTGTACACTGAAGCTTTCTTT
CASSAGGVYTEAFF
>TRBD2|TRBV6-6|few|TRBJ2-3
TGTGCCAGCGGCCGGGGGGGCACAGATACGCAGTATTTT
CASGRGGTDTQYF
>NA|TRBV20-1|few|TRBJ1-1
TGCAGTGCTAGAGATCTAAATTTGGGGAACACTGAAGCTTTCTTT
CSARDLNLGNTEAFF
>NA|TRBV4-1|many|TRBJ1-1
TGCGCCAGCAGCCAAGATCGTCGGACTGAAGCTTTCTTT
CASSQDRRTEAFF
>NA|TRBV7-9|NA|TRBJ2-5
TGTGCCAGCAGCTTCGAGGGGGGCCAGGAGACCCAGTACTTC
CASSFEGGQETQYF
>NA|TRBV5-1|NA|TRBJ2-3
TGCGCCAGCAGCTTGGCCGGCACGTATACGCAGTATTTT
CASSLAGTYTQYF
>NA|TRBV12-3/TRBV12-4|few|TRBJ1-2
TGTGCCAGCGGTCGCACTACTGAATATGGCTACACCTTC
CASGRTTEYGYTF
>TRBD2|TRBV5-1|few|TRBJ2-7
TGCGCCAGCAGCTTGGCTAATAGCGGGGGGGCCTACGAGCAGTACTTC
CASSLANSGGAYEQYF
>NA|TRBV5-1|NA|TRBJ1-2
TGCGCCAGCAGCGCCCCCGAGGAGGGGGACTATGGCTACACCTTC
CASSAPEEGDYGYTF
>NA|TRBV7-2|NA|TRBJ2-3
TGTGCCAGCAGCTCGGAGCCCGGGGCAGAGCAGTATTTT
CASSSEPGAEQYF
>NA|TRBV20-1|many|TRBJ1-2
TGCAGTGCTAGAGATTACGGCAGGGACTATGGCTACACCTTC
CSARDYGRDYGYTF
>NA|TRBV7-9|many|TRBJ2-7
TGTGCCAGCAGCCTGGGGACACTGGCCTACGAGCAGTACTTC
CASSLGTLAYEQYF